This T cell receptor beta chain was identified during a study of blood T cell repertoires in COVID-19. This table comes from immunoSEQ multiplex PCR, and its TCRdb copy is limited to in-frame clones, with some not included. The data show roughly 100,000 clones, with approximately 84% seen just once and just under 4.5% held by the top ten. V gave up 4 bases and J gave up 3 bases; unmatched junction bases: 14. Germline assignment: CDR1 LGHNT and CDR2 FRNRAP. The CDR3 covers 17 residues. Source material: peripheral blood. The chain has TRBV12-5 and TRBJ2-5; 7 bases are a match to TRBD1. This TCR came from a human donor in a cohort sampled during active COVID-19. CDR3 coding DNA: TGTGCTAGTGGTTCCCTGGAAGGGGGCAGTTGGGAAGAGACCCAGTACTTC. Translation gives CASGSLEGGSWEETQYF.